The clone carrying this TCR beta chain was seen a few times. Its matching antigen is unknown. TCR alpha and TCR beta cDNA libraries with sample barcodes and UMIs came from 5'RACE using constant-segment primers. TCRdb used MiXCR to reprocess the 5' RACE reads, holding one entry per CDR3 protein. The sample shows 250,000 to 300,000 distinct CDR3 sequences, around 15% of them seen only once. The CDR3 length is 15 residues. Trimming at V came to 10 bases and at J to 6 bases, leaving 15 bases not matched to a gene. The germline V gene has CDR1 ENHRY and CDR2 SYGVKD. The data stem from a study of T-cell memory formation after mild COVID-19. General study results and limits: Memory from before infection featured some responding clones, which suggests cross-reactive memory joined.

This clonotype was obtained from a man aged 18 to 30 who had mild COVID-19 (a few samples of this study predate the infection). Cell type and time point are not known. The genes are TRBV10-3 and TRBJ1-5; 7 positions match TRBD1. Source material: PBMCs or a T cell subset sorted from them (not recorded which). CDR3 sequence (DNA): TGTGCCACTAAATCGGGACAGTCTGACGGTCAGCCCCAGCATTTT. Translated, it gives CATKSGQSDGQPQHF.